This TCR beta chain comes out of a study of cytomegalovirus exposure and HLA in healthy donors. The study's findings and limits: Three of the chains that were CMV-associated were confirmed in vitro to be specific for CMV antigens.

Researchers ran the PCR with 60 Vbeta and 13 Jbeta primers. In the source study's methods: Among the unique TCR beta chains that a later analysis counted, 75 million to 85 million in all, roughly 11 million were shared. Method: immunoSEQ multiplex PCR; TCRdb's copy keeps in-frame clones and lacks some. Clonal size and the V and J genes are those of that table, whereas D and trimming came from the DNA. The sample has over 100,000 clones, about four fifths seen once. To note about this clone: The target antigen is unknown.

The sequence came from a woman in her 40s in good health and CMV-seronegative. The sequenced sample consisted of PBMCs.

The DNA of the CDR3 is TGCAGCTTATCTACAGGGGCAGATACGCAGTATTTT. This sequence encodes CSLSTGADTQYF. The V gene is TRBV29-1, the J gene TRBJ2-3; 7 nucleotides agree with TRBD1. CDR3 length equals 12 residues. CDR1 is SQVTM and CDR2 is ANQGSEA in the germline V gene. The trim removed 8 bases at V and 4 bases at J, leaving 6 bases unmatched.